The 9 T cell receptor beta chains listed next were all sequenced from one sample in a study of blood T cell repertoires in COVID-19. TCRdb's table, derived via immunoSEQ multiplex PCR, lists solely in-frame clones and lacks some. This sample has approximately 90,000 clones; roughly 80% occur once, and the top ten carry around 27%. The specimen was peripheral blood. The receptors derive from a man older than 75 with active or convalescent COVID-19.

CDR3 coding DNA: TGTGCCAGCAATACAGGGGGAGGCACAGATACGCAGTATTTT. Residues: CASNTGGGTDTQYF. The chain couples TRBV27 to TRBJ2-3, with TRBD1 matching 8 bases. This CDR3 spans 14 amino acids. The ends lost 7 bases at V and 1 base at J; junction bases unmatched: 4. Germline V gene sequence: CDR1 MNHEY, CDR2 SMNVEV (reference sequence).

The rearrangement uses TRBV5-1 and TRBJ2-3; 8 bases line up with TRBD1. From germline, CDR1 is SGHRS and CDR2 YFSETQ. Trimming cost V 4 bases and J 0 bases; bases outside gene matches: 7. This CDR3 has 16 amino acids. The CDR3 coding sequence is TGCGCCAGCAGCGTAGGGACAGGTATTAGCACAGATACGCAGTATTTT. Translation: CASSVGTGISTDTQYF. The whole variable domain, remainder taken from reference TRBV5-1 and TRBJ2-3, is KAGVTQTPRYLIKTRGQQVTLSCSPISGHRSVSWYQQTPGQGLQFLFEYFSETQRNKGNFPGRFSGRQFSNSRSEMNVSTLELGDSALYLCASSVGTGISTDTQYFGPGTRLTVL.

The rearrangement joins TRBV12-3 or TRBV12-4 to TRBJ1-5, with D possibly TRBD1 on 6 matching bases. The germline V and J ends were trimmed by 3 bases and 4 bases, with 7 bases remaining between them. This CDR3 contains 13 residues. The DNA for the CDR3 is TGTGCCAGCAGTTTTCAGGGGAATCAGCCCCAGCATTTT. It translates to CASSFQGNQPQHF.

Only a few counts were recorded for this clone. The chain links TRBV6-5 to TRBJ1-2; TRBD1 matches 7 bases. Germline V CDR1 and CDR2: MNHEY, SVGAGI. V was clipped by 6 bases and J by 4 bases; unmatched bases: 11. CDR3 length: 15 amino acids. The CDR3 DNA sequence: TGTGCCAGCAGACCGCGGGGAAGACAGGGCTATGGCTACACCTTC. It is translated as CASRPRGRQGYGYTF.

The CDR3 protein is CASSLRWGGTYEQYF. In DNA, the CDR3 is TGTGCCAGCAGTTTAAGGTGGGGGGGCACTTACGAGCAGTACTTC. The gene calls are TRBV27 and TRBJ2-7, with TRBD2 as a possible D gene (7 bases). This CDR3 comprises 15 residues. V lost 2 bases to trimming and J lost 4 bases, with 15 bases between them. Germline-derived CDR1 and CDR2 are MNHEY and SMNVEV (reference sequence).

This clone was observed a single time. The CDR3 loop reads CASSGGLAGNNEQFF. In DNA, the CDR3 is TGTGCCAGCAGCGGGGGACTAGCGGGCAACAATGAGCAGTTCTTC. This chain connects TRBV5-4 to TRBJ2-1, with 12 bases lining up with TRBD2. The CDR3 sequence is 15 residues long. Germline trimming cut 4 bases from V and 5 bases from J; bases unmatched to any gene: 4. In germline, CDR1 is SGHNT, CDR2 YYREEE (reference sequence).

For this clone: At one end the junction does not follow the germline gene, possibly because of a read error. The V gene is TRBV7-7, the J gene TRBJ2-5, with 8 bases lining up with TRBD1. The germline gives CDR1 SSHAT, CDR2 FNYEAQ (reference sequence). The CDR3 covers 14 residues. The CDR3 reads CASSRTGQQETQYF. CDR3 sequence (DNA): TGTGCTAGCAGCCGGACAGGGCAGCAAGAGACCCAGTACTTC.

This clone is judged large (0.1 to 1%). The chain has TRBV2 and TRBJ2-7; TRBD1 aligns across 7 bases. V gave up 10 bases and J gave up 3 bases; unmatched junction bases: 9. Germline values: CDR1 SNHLY, CDR2 FYNNEI. CDR3 length equals 13 residues. The CDR3 sequence is CAIKIGQVYEQYF. The CDR3 coding sequence is TGTGCCATCAAAATCGGACAGGTCTACGAGCAGTACTTC.

The CDR3: CASSVEGGTGSTNEKLFF. The DNA of the CDR3 is TGTGCCAGCAGCGTAGAGGGCGGGACAGGGTCAACTAATGAAAAACTGTTTTTT. The rearrangement uses TRBV9 and TRBJ1-4, with TRBD1 matching 9 bases. The trim removed 0 bases at V and 0 bases at J, leaving 6 bases unmatched. This CDR3 has 18 amino acids. From germline, CDR1 is SGDLS and CDR2 YYNGEE.